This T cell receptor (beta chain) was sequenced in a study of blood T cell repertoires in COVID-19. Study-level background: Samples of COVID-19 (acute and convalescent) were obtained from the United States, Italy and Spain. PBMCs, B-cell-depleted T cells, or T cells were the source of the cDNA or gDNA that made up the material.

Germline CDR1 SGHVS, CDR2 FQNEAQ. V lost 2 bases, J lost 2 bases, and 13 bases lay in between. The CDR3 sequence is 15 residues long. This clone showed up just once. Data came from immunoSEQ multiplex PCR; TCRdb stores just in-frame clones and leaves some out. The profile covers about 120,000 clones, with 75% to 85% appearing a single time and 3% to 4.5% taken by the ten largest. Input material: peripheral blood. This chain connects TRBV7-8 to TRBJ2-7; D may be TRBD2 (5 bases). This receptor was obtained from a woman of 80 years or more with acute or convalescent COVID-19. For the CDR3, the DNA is TGTGCCAGCAGCTTAATGCCAGCGGTCACCTACGAGCAGTACTTC. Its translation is CASSLMPAVTYEQYF.